These 32 T cell receptor beta chains came from one sample sequenced in a study of blood T cell repertoires in COVID-19 (dated by TCRdb to about 2020). The protocol used for the library was the immunoSEQ multiplex PCR assay. Entries here come from immuneACCESS through TCRdb and include only in-frame sequences with V and J called. Some clones fail to appear in such tables; in the studies checked, an unresolved V gene covers under half of the shortfall, and the cause of the remainder is unknown. The sample table lists 110,000 to 150,000 clones, approximately 91% of them with a count of one. Of the sample, roughly a tenth is held by the ten largest clones. The source material was peripheral blood. Every receptor here comes from a man aged 50 to 59 with active or convalescent COVID-19.

CDR3 DNA: TGTGCCAGTAGTACGACTAGCGGGAGACCCCTATGGGCTATTAGCACAGATACGCAGTATTTT. Residues: CASSTTSGRPLWAISTDTQYF. The rearrangement uses TRBV19 and TRBJ2-3, with 12 bases that match TRBD2. This CDR3 is 21 amino acids long. In germline, CDR1 is LNHDA, CDR2 SQIVND (reference sequence). The junction had 17 bases not matched to a gene; V was cut back by 4 bases and J by 0 bases.

This clone appeared many times. The J gene is TRBJ1-2, the V gene TRBV6-5; TRBD1 is a possible D gene (5 bases). The V and J ends lost 4 bases and 8 bases respectively, with 8 bases between them. Germline-derived CDR1 and CDR2 are MNHEY and SVGAGI. The CDR3 is 11 amino acids. Here the CDR3 DNA reads TGTGCCAGCAGTTCAGGGTTAGGCTACACCTTC. Its translation is CASSSGLGYTF.

CDR3 in DNA: TGCGCCAGCAGCCTAAGAGCGGGAGGAAGCACCGGGGAGCTGTTTTTT. It translates to CASSLRAGGSTGELFF. The gene calls are TRBV5-1 and TRBJ2-2; 9 nucleotides line up with TRBD2. Germline values: CDR1 SGHRS, CDR2 YFSETQ. Trimming removed 4 bases from V and 4 bases from J; junction bases left unmatched: 8. CDR3 length: 16 amino acids.

The chain recombines TRBV27 with TRBJ2-5; 7 nucleotides match TRBD1. There are 13 residues in the CDR3. Germline-derived CDR1 and CDR2 are MNHEY and SMNVEV (reference sequence). The junction had 4 bases not matched to a gene; V was cut back by 4 bases and J by 5 bases. The CDR3 spells CASSSLQGETQYF. The CDR3 bases are TGTGCCAGCAGTTCGTTACAGGGGGAGACCCAGTACTTC.

This chain joins TRBV28 and TRBJ1-5, with a possible D match to TRBD1 (5 bases). This CDR3 spans 15 amino acids. Trimming removed 8 bases from V and 4 bases from J, with 18 bases in between. Looked up from germline, CDR1 is MDHEN and CDR2 is SYDVKM. The CDR3 spells CASLKGGVSNQPQHF. CDR3 nucleotide sequence: TGTGCCAGCCTTAAGGGAGGGGTCAGTAATCAGCCCCAGCATTTT.

Regarding this clone: One end of the junction is discordant with germline, which a read error may explain. The gene calls are TRBV6-5 and TRBJ2-1; 12 bases map to TRBD2. This CDR3 region has 13 residues. Germline lookup yields CDR1 MNHEY and CDR2 SVGAGI. CDR3 loop: CASSYSGLAGRVF. CDR3 bases: TGTGCCAGCAGTTACTCCGGACTAGCGGGACGCGTCTTC.

This chain connects TRBV7-6 to TRBJ2-7; D gene uncertain. The V end lost 0 bases, the J end lost 4 bases, and 10 bases lay between the germline ends. CDR3 length: 14 residues. The V gene's germline CDR1 is SGHVS and CDR2 FNYEAQ. CDR3 sequence reads: CASSLAGSMYEQYF. CDR3 bases: TGTGCCAGCAGCTTAGCCGGGTCCATGTACGAGCAGTACTTC.

This clone was counted only a few times. The chain has TRBV28 and TRBJ1-2; D call uncertain. The CDR3 loop spans 13 amino acids. From germline, CDR1 is MDHEN and CDR2 SYDVKM. Trimming stripped 2 bases from V and 1 base from J, with 5 bases between. The CDR3 spells CASSLNSNYGYTF. For the CDR3, the DNA is TGTGCCAGCAGTTTAAACAGTAACTATGGCTACACCTTC.

This rearrangement joins TRBV6-1 to TRBJ1-1, with 8 bases lining up with TRBD1. Looked up from germline, CDR1 is MNHNS and CDR2 is SASEGT. The CDR3 is 12 amino acids. V was pared by 3 bases and J by 8 bases, with 2 bases of the junction left unmatched. The DNA of the CDR3 is TGTGCCAGCAGTGATGACAGGGGCGAAGCTTTCTTT. The encoded protein is CASSDDRGEAFF.

The sample holds a few counts of this clone. V usage is TRBV5-4 and J usage is TRBJ2-5, with TRBD2 as a possible D gene (5 bases). CDR3 length equals 13 residues. The ends were cut back, 4 bases at V and 5 bases at J, with 12 bases in the middle. Germline lookup yields CDR1 SGHNT and CDR2 YYREEE (reference sequence). The CDR3: CASSPPGYETQYF. The CDR3 bases are TGTGCCAGCAGCCCACCGGGGTACGAGACCCAGTACTTC.

The chain recombines TRBV10-1 with TRBJ2-7; TRBD1 matches 9 bases. Looked up from germline, CDR1 is WNHNN and CDR2 is SYGVQD (reference sequence). V trimming: 10 bases; J trimming: 3 bases; junction bases outside the gene matches: 7. The CDR3 spans 13 residues. CDR3 nucleotides: TGCGCCACCCGGGGGACAGGGCTCTACGAGCAGTACTTC. It codes for CATRGTGLYEQYF.

This clone was detected a few times. CDR3 in amino acids: CASSLIPSAGRAKNIQYF. In DNA form, the CDR3 reads TGTGCCAGCAGCTTAATACCCTCGGCAGGGAGGGCCAAAAACATTCAGTACTTC. The chain employs TRBV7-8 and TRBJ2-4, with D possibly TRBD2 on 6 matching bases. Deletions cut 2 bases from V and 1 base from J, with 18 bases between. The CDR3 length is 18 residues. Germline CDR1 is SGHVS and CDR2 is FQNEAQ.

This chain links TRBV9 with TRBJ2-7; 9 bases align to TRBD2. There are 14 residues in the CDR3. The germline gives CDR1 SGDLS, CDR2 YYNGEE. J was trimmed by 5 bases and V by 4 bases; bases with no gene match: 7. Written as DNA, the CDR3 is TGTGCCAGCAGCCCGCGGGGGGGGCTGGACGAGCAGTACTTC. Translated: CASSPRGGLDEQYF.

The J gene is TRBJ1-1, the V gene TRBV30, with 8 nucleotides matching TRBD1. The CDR3 totals 16 residues. V dropped 3 bases and J dropped 0; count of bases not matched to a gene: 9. Germline assignment: CDR1 GTSNPN and CDR2 SVGIG (reference sequence). CDR3 region: CAWSPLRGRLNTEAFF. The CDR3 DNA reads as TGTGCCTGGAGCCCCCTCAGGGGGCGTTTGAACACTGAAGCTTTCTTT.

The CDR3 nucleotides are TGTGCCAGCAGCGTAGGATCGGCGGGTGGGTTGACAGATACGCAGTATTTT. Its translation is CASSVGSAGGLTDTQYF. This chain links TRBV9 with TRBJ2-3; TRBD2 might be the D (5 bases). CDR3 length equals 17 residues. With 0 bases removed from V and 3 bases from J, the gap between germline ends came to 17 bases. Germline V gene lookup returns CDR1 SGDLS and CDR2 YYNGEE.

The V gene is TRBV14, the J gene TRBJ1-2; TRBD1 matches at 7 bases. Trimming cost V 4 bases and J 4 bases; bases outside gene matches: 15. Looked up from germline, CDR1 is SGHDN and CDR2 is FVKESK. The CDR3 consists of 17 residues. The CDR3 sequence: CASSPKTGSLPIYGYTF. The CDR3 DNA follows: TGTGCCAGCAGCCCCAAGACAGGGTCATTGCCCATCTATGGCTACACCTTC.

The V gene is TRBV24-1, the J gene TRBJ1-1, with TRBD1 matching 12 bases. Germline loops: CDR1 KGHDR, CDR2 SFDVKD. The ends lost 3 bases at V and 4 bases at J; junction bases unmatched: 11. The CDR3 covers 18 residues. CDR3 sequence reads: CATSDTPGTGGRGTEAFF. The DNA of the CDR3 is TGTGCCACCAGTGATACTCCCGGGACAGGGGGCCGGGGCACTGAAGCTTTCTTT.

The chain employs TRBV9 and TRBJ2-2; D unclear. Between the trimmed V and J ends, which lost 4 bases and 0 bases, there was a span of 13 bases. Germline V gene sequence: CDR1 SGDLS, CDR2 YYNGEE. The CDR3 covers 16 residues. The CDR3 region has the DNA TGTGCCAGCAGCTCCCTTCCACCTACGAACACCGGGGAGCTGTTTTTT. Translated: CASSSLPPTNTGELFF.

The chain has TRBV7-8 and TRBJ2-1; D is possibly TRBD1 (6 bases). The V gene lost 0 bases and the J gene lost 7 bases, with 16 bases spanning the gap. CDR1 is SGHVS, CDR2 FQNEAQ, per germline. The CDR3 covers 16 residues. The CDR3 spells CASSLAAQVGGNEQFF. The CDR3 nucleotides read TGTGCCAGCAGCTTAGCGGCTCAGGTAGGGGGTAATGAGCAGTTCTTC.

This chain connects TRBV9 to TRBJ2-3; perhaps TRBD2 as D (5 bases). The CDR3 has 15 residues. V lost 5 bases to trimming and J lost 0 bases, with 13 bases between them. The germline gives CDR1 SGDLS, CDR2 YYNGEE. CDR3 DNA: TGTGCCAGCAGAGATTCGGACTCTAGCACAGATACGCAGTATTTT. As protein: CASRDSDSSTDTQYF.

V usage is TRBV6-6 and J usage is TRBJ2-7; D may be TRBD1 (5 bases). The germline gives CDR1 MNHNY, CDR2 SVGAGI (reference sequence). The CDR3 extends over 14 amino acids. Trimming took off 6 bases at V and 5 bases at J, with 17 bases between the two ends. The CDR3 spells CASRGKQVAHEQYF. Written as DNA, the CDR3 is TGTGCCAGCAGAGGCAAACAGGTGGCCCACGAGCAGTACTTC.

This clone came up once. The chain joins TRBV10-3 to TRBJ2-5, with unresolved D. This CDR3 comprises 13 residues. The germline gives CDR1 ENHRY, CDR2 SYGVKD. V lost 2 bases and J lost 2, with 6 bases in between. The CDR3 sequence is CAISEHGQETQYF. The CDR3 nucleotides read TGTGCCATCAGTGAGCACGGGCAAGAGACCCAGTACTTC.

The chain recombines TRBV5-1 with TRBJ2-7; 11 positions agree with TRBD2. Germline loops: CDR1 SGHRS, CDR2 YFSETQ. The CDR3 runs to 15 residues. Trimming at V came to 3 bases and at J to 0 bases, leaving 2 bases not matched to a gene. The CDR3 loop is CASSSGLAVSYEQYF. CDR3 sequence (DNA): TGCGCCAGCAGCTCGGGACTAGCGGTCTCCTACGAGCAGTACTTC. The full variable domain, in which reference TRBV5-1 and TRBJ2-7 provide the parts outside the CDR3, is KAGVTQTPRYLIKTRGQQVTLSCSPISGHRSVSWYQQTPGQGLQFLFEYFSETQRNKGNFPGRFSGRQFSNSRSEMNVSTLELGDSALYLCASSSGLAVSYEQYFGPGTRLTVT.

The chain uses TRBV12-3 or TRBV12-4 and TRBJ1-4, with a possible D match to TRBD1 (6 bases). The CDR3 spans 13 residues. The V gene lost 10 bases and the J gene lost 8 bases, with 17 bases spanning the gap. The CDR3 region is CATGTSIGEKLFF. The CDR3 region has the DNA TGTGCCACCGGGACATCAATAGGGGAAAAACTGTTTTTT.

The V and J genes are TRBV5-6 and TRBJ1-1; 7 positions match TRBD1. Trimming removed 4 bases from V and 3 bases from J; junction bases left unmatched: 6. Germline CDR1 reads SGHDT; CDR2 reads YYEEEE. This CDR3 spans 14 amino acids. CDR3 amino acids: CASSRQGGYTEAFF. As DNA, the CDR3 is TGTGCCAGCAGCAGACAGGGCGGGTACACTGAAGCTTTCTTT.

This chain joins TRBV7-6 and TRBJ2-5, with 7 bases that match TRBD2. CDR1 is SGHVS and CDR2 is FNYEAQ in the germline V gene. The J segment lost 4 bases and the V segment lost 3 bases, leaving 20 bases of the junction unmatched. CDR3 length equals 19 residues. The DNA for the CDR3 is TGTGCCAGCAGCTTCGGACTAGGAACTCCAGGGAGTCCGTTAGAGACCCAGTACTTC. Its translation: CASSFGLGTPGSPLETQYF.

This sequence joins TRBV9 and TRBJ1-2; the D gene is possibly TRBD1 (6 bases). The germline gives CDR1 SGDLS, CDR2 YYNGEE. Trimming left V 3 bases short and J 4 bases short, with 13 bases between. The CDR3 spans 14 residues. CDR3 DNA: TGTGCCAGCAGCGGCCCCGACAGGCGCTATGGCTACACCTTC. Residues: CASSGPDRRYGYTF.

The V and J genes are TRBV7-3 and TRBJ2-7, with TRBD2 identical over 10 bases. The germline gives CDR1 SGHTA, CDR2 FQGTGA. The CDR3 runs 14 residues. J gave up 6 bases and V 5 bases, and 7 bases lay outside the gene matches. The CDR3 is CASSASAGGSEQYF. The CDR3 nucleotides read TGTGCCAGCAGCGCCTCAGCGGGAGGGTCCGAGCAGTACTTC. Supplemented by reference TRBV7-3 and TRBJ2-7, the full variable domain reads GAGVSQTPSNKVTEKGKYVELRCDPISGHTALYWYRQSLGQGPEFLIYFQGTGAADDSGLPNDRFFAVRPEGSVSTLKIQRTERGDSAVYLCASSASAGGSEQYFGPGTRLTVT.

The chain has TRBV6-6 and TRBJ1-1; TRBD1 matches 9 bases. Per germline, CDR1 MNHNY and CDR2 SVGAGI (reference sequence). With V trimmed by 8 bases and J by 4 bases, 5 bases remained unmatched. CDR3 size: 13 residues. The CDR3 reads CASRQGEPTEAFF. The DNA for the CDR3 is TGTGCCAGCCGACAGGGGGAGCCCACTGAAGCTTTCTTT.

The table lists this clone with a few counts. The genes are TRBV4-1 and TRBJ1-5; TRBD1 might be the D (6 bases). Germline CDR1 and CDR2: MGHRA and YSYEKL. The CDR3 extends over 14 amino acids. V was cut by 3 bases and J by 9 bases, with 15 bases left in between. The CDR3 nucleotides read TGCGCCAGCAGCCAGCTCAGGGGAGTAGGGCCCCAGCATTTT. Protein: CASSQLRGVGPQHF.

This chain joins TRBV7-2 and TRBJ1-1; D gene uncertain. This CDR3 has 15 amino acids. V was shortened by 5 bases and J by 4 bases, with 17 bases between the two germline ends. Germline CDR1 and CDR2: SGHTA and FQGNSA. The CDR3: CASSLRGPEGTEAFF. The CDR3 DNA sequence: TGTGCCAGCAGCCTAAGAGGCCCCGAGGGCACTGAAGCTTTCTTT.

The rearrangement links TRBV6-2 or TRBV6-3 to TRBJ2-1; 11 bases line up with TRBD2. With 2 bases clipped from V and 4 bases from J, the junction kept 4 bases outside the gene matches. The CDR3 has 16 amino acids. Germline V gene data show CDR1 as MNHEY and CDR2 as SVGEGT. The CDR3 loop reads CASSYASGRTYNEQFF. CDR3 nucleotides: TGTGCCAGCAGTTACGCTAGCGGGAGGACTTACAATGAGCAGTTCTTC.